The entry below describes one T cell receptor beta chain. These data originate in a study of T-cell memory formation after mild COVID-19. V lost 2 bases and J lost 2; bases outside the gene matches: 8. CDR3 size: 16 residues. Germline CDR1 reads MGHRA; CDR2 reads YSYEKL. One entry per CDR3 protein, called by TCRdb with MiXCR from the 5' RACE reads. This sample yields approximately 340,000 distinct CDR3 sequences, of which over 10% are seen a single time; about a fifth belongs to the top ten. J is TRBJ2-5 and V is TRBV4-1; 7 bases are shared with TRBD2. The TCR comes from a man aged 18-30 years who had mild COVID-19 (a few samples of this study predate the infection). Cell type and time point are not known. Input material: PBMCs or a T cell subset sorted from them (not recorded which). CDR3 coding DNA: TGCGCCAGCAGCCAATACCAGACTAGCACTCAAGAGACCCAGTACTTC. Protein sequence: CASSQYQTSTQETQYF.